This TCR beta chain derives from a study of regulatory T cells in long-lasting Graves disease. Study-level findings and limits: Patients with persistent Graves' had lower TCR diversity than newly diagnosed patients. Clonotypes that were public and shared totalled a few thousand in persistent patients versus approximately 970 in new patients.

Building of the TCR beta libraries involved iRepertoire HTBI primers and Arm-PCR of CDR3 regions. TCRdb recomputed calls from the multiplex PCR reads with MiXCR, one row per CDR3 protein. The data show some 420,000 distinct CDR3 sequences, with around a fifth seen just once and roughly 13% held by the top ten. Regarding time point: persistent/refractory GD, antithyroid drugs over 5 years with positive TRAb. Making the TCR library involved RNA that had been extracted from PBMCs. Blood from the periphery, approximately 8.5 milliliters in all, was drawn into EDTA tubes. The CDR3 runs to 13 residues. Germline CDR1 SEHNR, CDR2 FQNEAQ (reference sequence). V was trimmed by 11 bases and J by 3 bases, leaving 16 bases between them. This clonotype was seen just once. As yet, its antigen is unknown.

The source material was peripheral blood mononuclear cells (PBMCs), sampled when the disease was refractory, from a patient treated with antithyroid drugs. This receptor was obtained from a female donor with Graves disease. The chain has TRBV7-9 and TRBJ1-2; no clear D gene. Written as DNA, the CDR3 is TGTGCCTGCGGAACGACGGAATACTATGGCTACACCTTC. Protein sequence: CACGTTEYYGYTF.